Listed below are T cell receptor beta chains from one sample, sequenced in a study of T cells after yellow fever vaccination. TCRdb re-called the 5' RACE reads through MiXCR, storing one row per CDR3 protein. The sample shows about 350,000 distinct CDR3 sequences, more than 9% of them seen only once. The material sequenced was PBMCs, taken on the day of the first yellow fever vaccination. The receptors come from a man younger than 35 who received the YFV17D yellow fever vaccine. The CDR3 runs from the conserved cysteine through the conserved F or W. A D gene is named only where the DNA matches it firmly. Clone size is shown for a subset of rows, as once, few, many or a class of expanded clone.

TRBD2	TRBV5-1	TRBJ2-1	many	TGCGCCAGCAGCTTGGCGGCGGGCGGGGGGGCCGTCGATGAGCAGTTCTTC	CASSLAAGGGAVDEQFF
-	TRBV7-8	TRBJ2-1	few	TGTGCCAGCAGCTTCGCGAGCGGCCCTCAGGATCAGTTCTTC	CASSFASGPQDQFF
-	TRBV5-1	TRBJ2-1	few	TGCGCCAGCAGCGGATACGGGAGCCCCGACAATGAGCAGTTCTTC	CASSGYGSPDNEQFF
-	TRBV7-2	TRBJ1-2	many	TGTGCCAGCAGCCCCAATACCCAGGGGCCGGCTTGGGGCTACACCTTC	CASSPNTQGPAWGYTF
-	TRBV5-4	TRBJ2-1	many	TGTGCCAGCAGGCTCCGAGTCGACAATGAGCAGTTCTTC	CASRLRVDNEQFF
TRBD1	TRBV12-3/TRBV12-4	TRBJ2-3	few	TGTGCCAGCACCTTGGGACAGGCGCGATATACGCAGTATTTT	CASTLGQARYTQYF
-	TRBV7-9	TRBJ2-2	-	TGTGCCAGCACCAGAGACACGGCAGAGCTGTTTTTT	CASTRDTAELFF
-	TRBV7-9	TRBJ1-6	-	TGTGCCAGCAACTTAAAGCGTTCACCCCTCCACTTT	CASNLKRSPLHF
-	TRBV7-2	TRBJ1-6	many	TGTGCCAGCAGCTTATGGAGACGGGGTGAAAATTCACCCCTCCACTTT	CASSLWRRGENSPLHF
-	TRBV28	TRBJ1-1	few	TGTGCCAGCAGCGCCTCTCGACCGTTGTCCACTGAAGCTTTCTTT	CASSASRPLSTEAFF
-	TRBV5-1	TRBJ1-6	many	TGCGCCAGCAGAGACGGATCGGATAATTCACCCCTCCACTTT	CASRDGSDNSPLHF
-	TRBV7-6	TRBJ2-5	-	TGTGCCAGCAGCCAGAACACCGGGGTCCAAGAGACCCAGTACTTC	CASSQNTGVQETQYF
-	TRBV11-2	TRBJ1-3	-	TGTGCCAGCAGCCTTCTTGGAGCTGGAAACACCATATATTTT	CASSLLGAGNTIYF
-	TRBV24-1	TRBJ2-1	-	TGTGCCACCAGTGATTTAAAGGACAGCTACAATGAGCAGTTCTTC	CATSDLKDSYNEQFF
TRBD1	TRBV18	TRBJ2-6	-	TGTGCCAGCTCACCTACGGGACAGGTTTATGCTGGGGCCAACGTCCTGACTTTC	CASSPTGQVYAGANVLTF
-	TRBV9	TRBJ2-2	many	TGTGCCAGCAGCGTAGCCAAGGGGAACACCGGGGAGCTGTTTTTT	CASSVAKGNTGELFF
-	TRBV4-1	TRBJ1-5	-	TGCGCCAGCAGCCAAGATCCCCAAACCCGGGGGGATCAGCCCCAGCATTTT	CASSQDPQTRGDQPQHF
-	TRBV29-1	TRBJ2-7	few	TGCAGCGTTGTTTCCAGCTACGAGCAGTACTTC	CSVVSSYEQYF
-	TRBV7-2	TRBJ1-1	few	TGTGCCAGCCGACGAGGACCCGTTGCGGGCACTGAAGCTTTCTTT	CASRRGPVAGTEAFF
TRBD2	TRBV20-1	TRBJ2-2	few	TGCAGTGCTAGCGGGGGGGCCCATGAGCTGTTTTTT	CSASGGAHELFF
TRBD2	TRBV20-1	TRBJ2-1	few	TGCAGTGCTAGACGACTAGCGGTTCGCAATGAGCAGTTCTTC	CSARRLAVRNEQFF
-	TRBV5-4	TRBJ2-1	few	TGTGCCAGCAGCGGTACAGGGTGGCACAATGAGCAGTTCTTC	CASSGTGWHNEQFF
TRBD2	TRBV28	TRBJ2-2	few	TGTGCCAGCAGTTTAGGGACTAGCGGGACCGGGGAGCTGTTTTTT	CASSLGTSGTGELFF
-	TRBV19	TRBJ1-1	few	TGTGCCAGTAGTATTGGGAACAACATGAACACTGAAGCTTTCTTT	CASSIGNNMNTEAFF
TRBD2	TRBV3-1	TRBJ2-1	-	TGTGCCAGCAGCCATAATGGAGGACTAGCGGGGGGGCAGGGCTACAATGAGCAGTTCTTC	CASSHNGGLAGGQGYNEQFF
-	TRBV7-9	TRBJ1-1	-	TGTGCCAGCAGCATCGGGTTAACAGGGTTTGCCACTGAAGCTTTCTTT	CASSIGLTGFATEAFF
TRBD2	TRBV11-1	TRBJ2-1	-	TGTGCCAGCAGCTTGGGTGGTAGCGGGGTTAGAGGGCAGTTCTTC	CASSLGGSGVRGQFF
-	TRBV29-1	TRBJ1-1	-	TGCAGCGTTGAGAGGGGGGGCACTGAAGCTTTCTTT	CSVERGGTEAFF
-	TRBV30	TRBJ1-1	-	TGTGCCTGGATCCAGTCTGCTATGAACACTGAAGCTTTCTTT	CAWIQSAMNTEAFF
-	TRBV7-2	TRBJ2-3	few	TGTGCCAGCAGCTTTTCTAGCAGAAACGCAGATACGCAGTATTTT	CASSFSSRNADTQYF
-	TRBV10-3	TRBJ1-4	few	TGTGCCATCAGTGAGGAACGGGACTCGACTAATGAAAAACTGTTTTTT	CAISEERDSTNEKLFF
-	TRBV14	TRBJ1-1	few	TGTGCCAGCAGCCAAATAGCCGGGAAGAACACTGAAGCTTTCTTT	CASSQIAGKNTEAFF
-	TRBV9	TRBJ1-1	few	TGTGCCAGCAGCGTTCACTTGGACGGAGCAGAAGCTTTCTTT	CASSVHLDGAEAFF
TRBD1	TRBV25-1	TRBJ2-3	many	TGTGCCAGCAGTATACAGGGGTCCCCCACAGATACGCAGTATTTT	CASSIQGSPTDTQYF
-	TRBV12-3/TRBV12-4	TRBJ1-2	many	TGTGCCAGCAGTTTCTACTATGGCTACACCTTC	CASSFYYGYTF